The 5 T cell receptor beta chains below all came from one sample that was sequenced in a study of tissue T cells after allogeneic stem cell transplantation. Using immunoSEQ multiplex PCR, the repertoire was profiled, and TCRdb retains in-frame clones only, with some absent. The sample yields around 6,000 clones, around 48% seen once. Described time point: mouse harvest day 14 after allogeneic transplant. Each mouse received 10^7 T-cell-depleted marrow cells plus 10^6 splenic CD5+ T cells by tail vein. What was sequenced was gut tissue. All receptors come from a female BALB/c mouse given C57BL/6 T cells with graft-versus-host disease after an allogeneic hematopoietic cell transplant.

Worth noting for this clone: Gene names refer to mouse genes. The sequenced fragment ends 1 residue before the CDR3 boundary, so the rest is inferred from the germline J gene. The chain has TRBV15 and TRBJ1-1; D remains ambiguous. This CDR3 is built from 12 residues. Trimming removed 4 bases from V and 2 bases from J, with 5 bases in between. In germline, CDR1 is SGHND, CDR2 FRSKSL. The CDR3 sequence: CASSSHNTEVFF. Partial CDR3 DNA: TGTGCCAGCAGTTCCCATAACACAGAAGTCTTC.

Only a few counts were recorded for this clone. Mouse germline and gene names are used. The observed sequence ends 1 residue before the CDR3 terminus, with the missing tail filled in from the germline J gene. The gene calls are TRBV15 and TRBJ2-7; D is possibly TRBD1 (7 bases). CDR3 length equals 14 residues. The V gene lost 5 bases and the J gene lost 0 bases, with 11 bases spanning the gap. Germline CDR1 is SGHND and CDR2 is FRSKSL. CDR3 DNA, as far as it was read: TGTGCCAGCAGTGTGGGGGACAGCTCCTATGAACAGTAC. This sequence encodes CASSVGDSSYEQY. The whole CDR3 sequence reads CASSVGDSSYEQYF.

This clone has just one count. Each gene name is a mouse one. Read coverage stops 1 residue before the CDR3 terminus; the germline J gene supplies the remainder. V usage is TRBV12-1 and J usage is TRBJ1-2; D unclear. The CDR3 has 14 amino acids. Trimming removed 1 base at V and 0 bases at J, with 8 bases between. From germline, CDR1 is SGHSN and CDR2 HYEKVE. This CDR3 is CASSLRRANSDYTF. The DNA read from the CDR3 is TGTGCCAGCTCTCTGAGGAGGGCAAACTCCGACTACACC.

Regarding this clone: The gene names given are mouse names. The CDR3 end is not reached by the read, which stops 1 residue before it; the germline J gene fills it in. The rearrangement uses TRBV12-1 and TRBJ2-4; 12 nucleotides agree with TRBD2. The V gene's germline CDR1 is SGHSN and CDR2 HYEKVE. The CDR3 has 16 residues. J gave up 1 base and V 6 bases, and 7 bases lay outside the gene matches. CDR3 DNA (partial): TGTGCCAGCGGTGAGGGACTGGGGGGCCGTCAAAACACCTTGTAC. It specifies CASGEGLGGRQNTLY. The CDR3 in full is CASGEGLGGRQNTLYF.

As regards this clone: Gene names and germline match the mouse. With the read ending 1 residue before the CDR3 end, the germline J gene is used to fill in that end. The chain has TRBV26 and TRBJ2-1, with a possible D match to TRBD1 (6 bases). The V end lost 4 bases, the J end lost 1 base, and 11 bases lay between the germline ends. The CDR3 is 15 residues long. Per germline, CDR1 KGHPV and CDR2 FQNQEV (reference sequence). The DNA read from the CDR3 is TGTGCCAGCAGTCCTTTTACAGGGAACTATGCTGAGCAGTTC. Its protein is CASSPFTGNYAEQF. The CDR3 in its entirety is CASSPFTGNYAEQFF.